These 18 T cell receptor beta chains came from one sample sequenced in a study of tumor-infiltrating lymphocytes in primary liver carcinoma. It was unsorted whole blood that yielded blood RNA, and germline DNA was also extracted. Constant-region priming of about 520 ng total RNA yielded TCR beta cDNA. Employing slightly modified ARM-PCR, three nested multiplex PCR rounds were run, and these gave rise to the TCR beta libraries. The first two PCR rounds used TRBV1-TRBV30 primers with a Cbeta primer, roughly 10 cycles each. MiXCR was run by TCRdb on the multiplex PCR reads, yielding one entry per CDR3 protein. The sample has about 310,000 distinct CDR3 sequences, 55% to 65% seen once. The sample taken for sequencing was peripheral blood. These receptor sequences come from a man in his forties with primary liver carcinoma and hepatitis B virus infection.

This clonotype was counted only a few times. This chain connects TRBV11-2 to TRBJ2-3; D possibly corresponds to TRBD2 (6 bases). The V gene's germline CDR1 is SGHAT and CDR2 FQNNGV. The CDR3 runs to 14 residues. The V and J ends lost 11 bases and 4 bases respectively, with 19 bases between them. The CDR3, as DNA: TGTGCCGGAGGGGCACGGGAGCCCGCAGATACGCAGTATTTT. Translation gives CAGGAREPADTQYF.

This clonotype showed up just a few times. The CDR3 is CASTQSGGRGTEAFF. CDR3 sequence (DNA): TGTGCCAGCACCCAGAGTGGGGGAAGGGGGACTGAAGCTTTCTTT. V and J are TRBV5-5 and TRBJ1-1; weak D call: TRBD1 (6 bases). V was clipped by 6 bases and J by 5 bases, with 20 bases between them. Germline assignment: CDR1 SGHKS and CDR2 YYEKEE (reference sequence). There are 15 residues in the CDR3. Filled out from reference TRBV5-5 and TRBJ1-1, the complete variable domain reads DAGVTQSPTHLIKTRGQQVTLRCSPISGHKSVSWYQQVLGQGPQFIFQYYEKEERGRGNFPDRFSARQFPNYSSELNVNALLLGDSALYLCASTQSGGRGTEAFFGQGTRLTVV.

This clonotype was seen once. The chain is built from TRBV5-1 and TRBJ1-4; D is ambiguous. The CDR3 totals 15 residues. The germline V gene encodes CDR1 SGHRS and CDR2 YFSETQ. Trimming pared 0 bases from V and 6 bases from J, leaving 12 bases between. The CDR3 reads CASSLDGRPYEKLFF. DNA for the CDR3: TGCGCCAGCAGCTTGGATGGCCGACCGTATGAAAAACTGTTTTTT. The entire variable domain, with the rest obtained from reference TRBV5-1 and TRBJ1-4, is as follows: KAGVTQTPRYLIKTRGQQVTLSCSPISGHRSVSWYQQTPGQGLQFLFEYFSETQRNKGNFPGRFSGRQFSNSRSEMNVSTLELGDSALYLCASSLDGRPYEKLFFGSGTQLSVL.

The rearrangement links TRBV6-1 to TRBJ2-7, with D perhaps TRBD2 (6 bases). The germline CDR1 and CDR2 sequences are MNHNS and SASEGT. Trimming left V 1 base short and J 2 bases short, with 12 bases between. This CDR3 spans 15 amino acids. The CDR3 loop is CASSEGRECAYEQYF. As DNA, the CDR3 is TGTGCCAGCAGTGAAGGCCGGGAGTGCGCCTACGAGCAGTACTTC.

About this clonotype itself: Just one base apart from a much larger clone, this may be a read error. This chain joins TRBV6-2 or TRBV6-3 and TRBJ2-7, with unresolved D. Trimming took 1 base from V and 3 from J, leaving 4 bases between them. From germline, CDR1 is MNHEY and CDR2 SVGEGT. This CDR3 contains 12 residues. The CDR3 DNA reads TGTGCCAGCAGTTACTGGAACTACGAGCAGTACTTC. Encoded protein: CASSYWNYEQYF.

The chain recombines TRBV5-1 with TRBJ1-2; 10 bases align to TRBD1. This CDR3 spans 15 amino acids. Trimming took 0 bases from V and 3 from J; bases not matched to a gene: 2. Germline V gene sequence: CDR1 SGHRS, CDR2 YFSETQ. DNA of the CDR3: TGCGCCAGCAGCTTGGCTGGGACAGGGGACTATGGCTACACCTTC. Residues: CASSLAGTGDYGYTF. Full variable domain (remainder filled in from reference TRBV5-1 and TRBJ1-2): KAGVTQTPRYLIKTRGQQVTLSCSPISGHRSVSWYQQTPGQGLQFLFEYFSETQRNKGNFPGRFSGRQFSNSRSEMNVSTLELGDSALYLCASSLAGTGDYGYTFGSGTRLTVV.

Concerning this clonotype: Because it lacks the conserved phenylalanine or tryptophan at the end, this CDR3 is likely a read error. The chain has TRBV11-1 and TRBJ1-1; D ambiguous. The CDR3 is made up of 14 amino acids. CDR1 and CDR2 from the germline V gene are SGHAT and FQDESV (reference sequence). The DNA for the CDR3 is TGTGCCAGCAGTTTAGTGGGCAGGAACACTGAAGCTTTCCTT. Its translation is CASSLVGRNTEAFL.

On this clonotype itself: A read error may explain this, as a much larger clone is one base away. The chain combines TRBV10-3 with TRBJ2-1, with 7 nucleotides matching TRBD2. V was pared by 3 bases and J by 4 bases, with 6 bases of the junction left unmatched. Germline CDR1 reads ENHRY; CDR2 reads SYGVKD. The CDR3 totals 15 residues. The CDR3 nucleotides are TGTGCCATCAGTGAATGCGGGAGATCGTACAATGAGCAGTTCTTC. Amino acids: CAISECGRSYNEQFF.

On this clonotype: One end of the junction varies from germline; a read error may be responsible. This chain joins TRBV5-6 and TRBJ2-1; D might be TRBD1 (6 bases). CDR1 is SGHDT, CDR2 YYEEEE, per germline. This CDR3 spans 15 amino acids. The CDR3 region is CACSIGGLVSNEQFF. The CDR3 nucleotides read TGTGCCTGCAGCATAGGGGGATTGGTAAGCAATGAGCAGTTCTTC.

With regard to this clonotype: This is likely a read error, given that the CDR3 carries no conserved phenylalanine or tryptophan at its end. This CDR3 reads CASSLDGTAVDGYTS. DNA for the CDR3: TGTGCCAGCAGCTTAGACGGGACGGCTGTAGATGGCTACACCTCC. The rearrangement links TRBV11-2 to TRBJ1-2, with D perhaps matching TRBD1 (5 bases). The length of the CDR3 is 15 residues. V was shortened by 0 bases and J by 6 bases, with 14 bases between the two germline ends. Germline V CDR1 and CDR2: SGHAT, FQNNGV.

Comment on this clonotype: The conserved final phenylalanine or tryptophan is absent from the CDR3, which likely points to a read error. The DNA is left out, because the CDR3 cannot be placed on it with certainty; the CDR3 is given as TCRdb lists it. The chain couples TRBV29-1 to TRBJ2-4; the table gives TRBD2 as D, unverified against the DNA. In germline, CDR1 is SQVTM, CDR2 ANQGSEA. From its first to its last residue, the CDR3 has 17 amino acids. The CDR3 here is CSVEETSGELAKNIQHL.

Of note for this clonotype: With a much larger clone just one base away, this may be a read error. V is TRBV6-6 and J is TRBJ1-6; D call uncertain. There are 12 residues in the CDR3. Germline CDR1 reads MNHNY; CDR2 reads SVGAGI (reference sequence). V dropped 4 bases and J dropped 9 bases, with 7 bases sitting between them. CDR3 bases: TGTGCCAGCAGTTCGCCGGGTTCACCCCTCCACTTT. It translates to CASSSPGSPLHF.

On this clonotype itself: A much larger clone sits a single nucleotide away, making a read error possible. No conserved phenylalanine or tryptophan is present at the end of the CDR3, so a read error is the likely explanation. The CDR3 DNA is TGTGCCAGCAGCCCCGGGACAGGCGCTTACGAGCAGTACCTC. Translating it yields CASSPGTGAYEQYL. The V call is TRBV5-4, the J call TRBJ2-7; 8 bases agree with TRBD1. The germline gives CDR1 SGHNT, CDR2 YYREEE (reference sequence). V lost 4 bases and J lost 4; bases outside the gene matches: 7. The CDR3 runs 14 residues.

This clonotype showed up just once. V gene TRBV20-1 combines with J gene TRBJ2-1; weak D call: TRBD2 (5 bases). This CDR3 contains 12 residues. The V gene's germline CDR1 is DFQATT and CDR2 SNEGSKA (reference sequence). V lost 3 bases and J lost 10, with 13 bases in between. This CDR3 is CSARAAGGEQFF. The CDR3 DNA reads TGCAGTGCTAGGGCGGCGGGCGGGGAGCAGTTCTTC.

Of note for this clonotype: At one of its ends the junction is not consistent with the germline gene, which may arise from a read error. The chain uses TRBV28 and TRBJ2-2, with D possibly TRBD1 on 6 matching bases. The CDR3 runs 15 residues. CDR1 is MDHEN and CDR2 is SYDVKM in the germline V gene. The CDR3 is CASSSGQSPTGELFF. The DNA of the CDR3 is TGTGCCAGTAGTTCCGGACAGAGCCCTACCGGGGAGCTGTTTTTT.

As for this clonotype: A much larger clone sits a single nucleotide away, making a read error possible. The CDR3 sequence: CAISESQVFHETQYF. The CDR3 DNA reads TGTGCCATCAGTGAATCCCAGGTGTTCCATGAGACCCAGTACTTC. The chain couples TRBV10-3 to TRBJ2-5; D uncertain. With 3 bases removed from V and 5 bases from J, the gap between germline ends came to 16 bases. The germline V gene encodes CDR1 ENHRY and CDR2 SYGVKD. This CDR3 contains 15 residues.

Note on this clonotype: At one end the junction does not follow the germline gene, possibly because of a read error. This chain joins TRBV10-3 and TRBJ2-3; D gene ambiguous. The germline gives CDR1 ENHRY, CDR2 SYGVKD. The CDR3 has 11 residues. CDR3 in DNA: TGTGCCATCAGGAGTGGGGATATGCAGTATTTT. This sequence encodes CAIRSGDMQYF.

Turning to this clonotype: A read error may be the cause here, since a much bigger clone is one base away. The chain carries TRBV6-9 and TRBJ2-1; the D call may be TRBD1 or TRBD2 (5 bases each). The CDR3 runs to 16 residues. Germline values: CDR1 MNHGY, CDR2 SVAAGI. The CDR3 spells CASSPGAPRSHNEQFF. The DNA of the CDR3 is TGTGCCAGCAGCCCCGGGGCGCCCCGCTCCCACAATGAGCAGTTCTTC.